This T cell receptor beta chain is from a study of CD8 T cells in Susac syndrome. RNA was extracted with the RNeasy kit, and a quantity of roughly 0.5 to 1 ug was reverse transcribed using random hexamers. TCRdb called the immunoSEQ multiplex PCR reads again in MiXCR, with one record for every CDR3 protein. The table shows 110,000 to 150,000 distinct CDR3 sequences, with approximately 94% occurring only once. The CDR3 covers 14 residues. Per the germline V gene, CDR1 is LNHNV and CDR2 is YYDKDF (reference sequence). Germline trimming cut 5 bases from V and 5 bases from J; bases unmatched to any gene: 3.

The source of this sequence is a human donor with Susac syndrome. The chain has TRBV15 and TRBJ2-2; 9 bases align to TRBD1. The source material was CD4+ T cells from PBMCs. CDR3 DNA sequence: TGTGCCACCAGCCGGGACAGGGAGACCGGGGAGCTGTTTTTT. Translation: CATSRDRETGELFF.